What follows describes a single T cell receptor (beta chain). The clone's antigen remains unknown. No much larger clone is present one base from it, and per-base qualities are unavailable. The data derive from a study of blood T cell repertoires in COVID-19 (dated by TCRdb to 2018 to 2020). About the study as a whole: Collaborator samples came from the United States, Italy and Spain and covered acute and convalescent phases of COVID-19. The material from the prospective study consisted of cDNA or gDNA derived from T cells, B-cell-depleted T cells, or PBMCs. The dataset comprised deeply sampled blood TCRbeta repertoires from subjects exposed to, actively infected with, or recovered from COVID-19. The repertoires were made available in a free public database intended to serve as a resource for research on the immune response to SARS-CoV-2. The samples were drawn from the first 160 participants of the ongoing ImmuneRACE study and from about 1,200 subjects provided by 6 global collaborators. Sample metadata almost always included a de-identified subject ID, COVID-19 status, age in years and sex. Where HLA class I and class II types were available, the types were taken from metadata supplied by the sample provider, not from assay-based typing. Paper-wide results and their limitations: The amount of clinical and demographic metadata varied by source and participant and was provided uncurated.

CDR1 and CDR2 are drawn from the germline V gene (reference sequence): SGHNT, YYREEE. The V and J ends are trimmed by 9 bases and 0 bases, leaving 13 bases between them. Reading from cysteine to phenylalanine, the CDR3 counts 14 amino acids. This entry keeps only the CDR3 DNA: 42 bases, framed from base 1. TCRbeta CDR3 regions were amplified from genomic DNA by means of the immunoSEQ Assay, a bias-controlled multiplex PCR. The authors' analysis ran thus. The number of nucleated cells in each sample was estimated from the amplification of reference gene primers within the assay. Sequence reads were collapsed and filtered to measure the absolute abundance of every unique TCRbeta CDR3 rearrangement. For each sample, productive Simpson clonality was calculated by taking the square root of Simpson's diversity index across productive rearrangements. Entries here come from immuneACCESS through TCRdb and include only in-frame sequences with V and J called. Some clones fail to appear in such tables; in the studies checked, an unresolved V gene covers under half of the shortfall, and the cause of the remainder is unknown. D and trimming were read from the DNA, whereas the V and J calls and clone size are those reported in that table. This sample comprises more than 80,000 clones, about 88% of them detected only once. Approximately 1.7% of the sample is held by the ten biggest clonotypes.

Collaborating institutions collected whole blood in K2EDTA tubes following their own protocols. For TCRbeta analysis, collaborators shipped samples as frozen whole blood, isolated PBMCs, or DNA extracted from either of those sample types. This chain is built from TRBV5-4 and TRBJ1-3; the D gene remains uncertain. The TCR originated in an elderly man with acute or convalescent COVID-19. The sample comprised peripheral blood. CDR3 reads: CATRPSNSGNTIYF. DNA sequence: TGTGCCACTAGGCCCAGCAACTCTGGAAACACCATATATTTT.